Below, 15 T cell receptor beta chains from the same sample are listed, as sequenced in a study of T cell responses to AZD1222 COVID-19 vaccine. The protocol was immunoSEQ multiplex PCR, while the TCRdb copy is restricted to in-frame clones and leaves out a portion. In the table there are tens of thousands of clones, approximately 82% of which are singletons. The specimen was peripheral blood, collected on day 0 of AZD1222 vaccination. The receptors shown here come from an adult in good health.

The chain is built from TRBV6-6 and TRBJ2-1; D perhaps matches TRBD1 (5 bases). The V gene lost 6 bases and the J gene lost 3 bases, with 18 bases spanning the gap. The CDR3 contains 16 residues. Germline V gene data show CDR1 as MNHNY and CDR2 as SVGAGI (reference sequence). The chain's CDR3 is CASSLQGYSGYNEQFF. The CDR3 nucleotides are TGTGCCAGCAGCCTTCAGGGATATAGTGGCTACAATGAGCAGTTCTTC.

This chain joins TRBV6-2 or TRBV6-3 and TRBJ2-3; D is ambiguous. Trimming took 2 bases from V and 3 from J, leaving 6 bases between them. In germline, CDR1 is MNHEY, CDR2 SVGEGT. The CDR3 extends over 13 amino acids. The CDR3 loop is CASSYSLTDTQYF. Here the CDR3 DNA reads TGTGCCAGCAGTTACAGCCTTACAGATACGCAGTATTTT.

CDR3 region: CASSVRASGGYEQYF. For the CDR3, the DNA is TGTGCCAGCAGCGTACGGGCTAGCGGTGGTTACGAGCAGTACTTC. This chain uses TRBV7-9 with TRBJ2-7; 7 bases line up with TRBD2. The V segment lost 5 bases and the J segment 4 bases; nucleotides outside the gene matches: 11. The CDR3 runs 15 residues. The germline V gene has CDR1 SEHNR and CDR2 FQNEAQ (reference sequence).

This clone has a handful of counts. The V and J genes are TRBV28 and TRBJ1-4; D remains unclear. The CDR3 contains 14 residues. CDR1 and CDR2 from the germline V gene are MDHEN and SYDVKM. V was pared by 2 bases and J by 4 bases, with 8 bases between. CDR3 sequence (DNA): TGTGCCAGCAGTTTAACTTCTCATAATGAAAAACTGTTTTTT. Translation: CASSLTSHNEKLFF.

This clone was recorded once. The CDR3 protein is CAISDSGSGVTGELFF. In nucleotides, the CDR3 is TGTGCCATCAGTGATTCTGGGTCAGGGGTCACCGGGGAGCTGTTTTTT. The rearrangement joins TRBV10-3 to TRBJ2-2, with TRBD1 as a possible D gene (6 bases). Germline CDR1 reads ENHRY; CDR2 reads SYGVKD. V was cut by 3 bases and J by 4 bases, with 15 bases left in between. The CDR3 is made up of 16 amino acids.

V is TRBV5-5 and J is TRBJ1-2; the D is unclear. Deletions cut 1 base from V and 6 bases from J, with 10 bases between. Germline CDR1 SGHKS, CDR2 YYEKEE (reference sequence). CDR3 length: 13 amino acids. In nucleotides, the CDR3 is TGTGCCAGCAGCTTGAGGGATTCCAATGGCTACACCTTC. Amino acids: CASSLRDSNGYTF.

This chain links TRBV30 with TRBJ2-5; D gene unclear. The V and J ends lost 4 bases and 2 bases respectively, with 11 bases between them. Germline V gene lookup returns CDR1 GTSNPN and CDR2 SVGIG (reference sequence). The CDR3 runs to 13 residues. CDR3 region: CAWNRALQETQYF. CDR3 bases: TGTGCCTGGAACCGGGCCCTACAAGAGACCCAGTACTTC.

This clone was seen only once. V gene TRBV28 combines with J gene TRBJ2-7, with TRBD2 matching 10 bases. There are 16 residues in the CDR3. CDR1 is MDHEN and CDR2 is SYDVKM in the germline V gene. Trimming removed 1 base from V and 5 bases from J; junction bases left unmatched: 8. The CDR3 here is CASSLSSGSNPHEQYF. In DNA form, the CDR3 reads TGTGCCAGCAGTTTATCTAGCGGGAGTAACCCCCACGAGCAGTACTTC. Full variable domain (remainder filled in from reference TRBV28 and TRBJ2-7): DVKVTQSSRYLVKRTGEKVFLECVQDMDHENMFWYRQDPGLGLRLIYFSYDVKMKEKGDIPEGYSVSREKKERFSLILESASTNQTSMYLCASSLSSGSNPHEQYFGPGTRLTVT.

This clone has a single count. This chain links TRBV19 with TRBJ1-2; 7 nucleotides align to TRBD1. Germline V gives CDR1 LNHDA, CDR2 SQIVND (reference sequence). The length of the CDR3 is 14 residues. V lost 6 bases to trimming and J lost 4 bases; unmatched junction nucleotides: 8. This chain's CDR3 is CASSSTGWSYGYTF. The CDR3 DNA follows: TGTGCCAGTAGCTCGACAGGGTGGTCCTATGGCTACACCTTC.

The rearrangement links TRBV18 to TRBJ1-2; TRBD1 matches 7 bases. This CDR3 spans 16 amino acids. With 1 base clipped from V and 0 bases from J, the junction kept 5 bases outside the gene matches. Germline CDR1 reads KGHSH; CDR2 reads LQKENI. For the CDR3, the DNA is TGTGCCAGCTCACCACGGCGACAGGGAGCTAACTATGGCTACACCTTC. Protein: CASSPRRQGANYGYTF. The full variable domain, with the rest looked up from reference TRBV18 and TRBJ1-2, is NAGVMQNPRHLVRRRGQEARLRCSPMKGHSHVYWYRQLPEEGLKFMVYLQKENIIDESGMPKERFSAEFPKEGPSILRIQQVVRGDSAAYFCASSPRRQGANYGYTFGSGTRLTVV.

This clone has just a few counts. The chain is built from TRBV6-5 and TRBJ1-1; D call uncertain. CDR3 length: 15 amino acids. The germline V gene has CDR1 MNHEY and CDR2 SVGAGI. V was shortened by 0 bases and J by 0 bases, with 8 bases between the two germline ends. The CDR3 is CASSYSRRVNTEAFF. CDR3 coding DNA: TGTGCCAGCAGTTACTCGCGTCGGGTGAACACTGAAGCTTTCTTT.

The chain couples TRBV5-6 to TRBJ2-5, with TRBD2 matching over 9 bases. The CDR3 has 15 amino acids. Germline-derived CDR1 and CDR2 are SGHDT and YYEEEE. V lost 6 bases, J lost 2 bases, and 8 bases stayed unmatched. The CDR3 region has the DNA TGTGCCAGCACCCTACTAGCGGGCATGCAAGAGACCCAGTACTTC. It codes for CASTLLAGMQETQYF.

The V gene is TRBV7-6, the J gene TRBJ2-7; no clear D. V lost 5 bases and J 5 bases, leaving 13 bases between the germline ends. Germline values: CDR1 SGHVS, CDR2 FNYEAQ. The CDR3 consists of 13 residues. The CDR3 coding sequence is TGTGCCAGCAGCCCTTGGCAGGTCGACGAGCAGTACTTC. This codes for CASSPWQVDEQYF.

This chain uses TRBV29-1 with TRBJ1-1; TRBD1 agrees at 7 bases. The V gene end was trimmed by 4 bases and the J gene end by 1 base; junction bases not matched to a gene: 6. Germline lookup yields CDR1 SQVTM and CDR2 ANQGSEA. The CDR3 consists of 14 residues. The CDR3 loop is CSVAQGRWNTEAFF. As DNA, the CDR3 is TGCAGCGTTGCACAGGGGAGGTGGAACACTGAAGCTTTCTTT.

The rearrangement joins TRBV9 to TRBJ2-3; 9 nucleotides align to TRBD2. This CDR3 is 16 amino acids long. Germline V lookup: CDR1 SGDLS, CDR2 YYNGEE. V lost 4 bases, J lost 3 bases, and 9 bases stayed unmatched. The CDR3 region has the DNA TGTGCCAGCAGCCCCATAGCGGGAGTCGCAACAGATACGCAGTATTTT. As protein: CASSPIAGVATDTQYF.